A single sample gave rise to the 3 T cell receptor beta chains below, sequenced in a study of cytomegalovirus exposure and HLA in healthy donors. PCR amplification relied on 60 Vbeta primers (plus 13 Jbeta primers). This table comes from immunoSEQ multiplex PCR, and its TCRdb copy is limited to in-frame clones, with some not included. Of 130,000 to 150,000 clones listed, about 74% are singletons. The source material was PBMCs. These receptors all come from a man in his late teens or twenties in good health and CMV-seropositive.

In its sample, this clone was seen once. The chain carries TRBV29-1 and TRBJ2-3; D is unresolved. The germline V gene has CDR1 SQVTM and CDR2 ANQGSEA. Trimming removed 5 bases from V and 2 bases from J, with 8 bases in between. This CDR3 has 12 residues. CDR3 sequence (DNA): TGCAGCGTTTCCACACCCACAGATACGCAGTATTTT. Translated: CSVSTPTDTQYF.

The rearrangement uses TRBV5-5 and TRBJ2-7; weak D call: TRBD2 (5 bases). Germline CDR1 is SGHKS and CDR2 is YYEKEE (reference sequence). Deletions cut 2 bases from V and 2 bases from J, with 14 bases between. The CDR3 covers 15 residues. The CDR3 nucleotides read TGTGCCAGCAGCTTATCGGCGGGTAGGGCCTACGAGCAGTACTTC. Translated, it gives CASSLSAGRAYEQYF.

CDR3 residues: CASSAGTGTYEQYF. The DNA for the CDR3 is TGTGCCAGCAGCGCCGGGACAGGGACCTACGAGCAGTACTTC. The rearrangement joins TRBV6-1 to TRBJ2-7; 9 nucleotides align to TRBD1. The trim removed 6 bases at V and 2 bases at J, leaving 5 bases unmatched. This CDR3 region has 14 residues. Germline loops: CDR1 MNHNS, CDR2 SASEGT.